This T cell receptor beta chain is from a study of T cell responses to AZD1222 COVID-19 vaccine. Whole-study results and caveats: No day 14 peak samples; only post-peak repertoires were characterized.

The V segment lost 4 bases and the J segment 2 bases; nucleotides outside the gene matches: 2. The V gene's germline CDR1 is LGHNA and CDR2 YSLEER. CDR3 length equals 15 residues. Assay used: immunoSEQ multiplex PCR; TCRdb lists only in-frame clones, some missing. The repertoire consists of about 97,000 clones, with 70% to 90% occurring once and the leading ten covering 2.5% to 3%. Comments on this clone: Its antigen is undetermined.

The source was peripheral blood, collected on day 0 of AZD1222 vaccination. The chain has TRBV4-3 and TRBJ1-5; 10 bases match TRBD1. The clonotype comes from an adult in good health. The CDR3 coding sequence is TGCGCCAGCAGCCGAGGGACAGGGGGCAATCAGCCCCAGCATTTT. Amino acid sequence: CASSRGTGGNQPQHF.